One sample yielded the 14 T cell receptor beta chains listed below, sequenced in a study of T cells in Graves' hyperthyroidism and ophthalmopathy. Regions amplified from RNA transcripts were the TCR beta CDR3 regions. A first-round RT-PCR of the TCR CDR3 used the HTBI primer set. TCRdb fed the multiplex PCR reads into MiXCR, producing one record per CDR3 protein. Here the sample spans about 400,000 distinct CDR3 sequences, approximately 13% being singletons. Sequenced sample: blood. These receptors were taken from a young woman with Graves' hyperthyroidism.

This clonotype was recorded at least ten times. This chain connects TRBV6-2 or TRBV6-3 to TRBJ1-2; 9 nucleotides align to TRBD1. The ends lost 6 bases at V and 6 bases at J; junction bases unmatched: 8. The CDR3 spans 14 residues. Germline V gene sequence: CDR1 MNHEY, CDR2 SVGEGT. The CDR3 DNA follows: TGTGCCAGCAGGGGGACAGGGAGAGCACATGGCTACACCTTC. Translating gives CASRGTGRAHGYTF.

This clonotype was seen at least ten times. The J gene is TRBJ2-2, the V gene TRBV12-3 or TRBV12-4; tentative D call: TRBD1 (5 bases). The CDR3 length is 13 residues. Trimming removed 7 bases at V and 6 bases at J, with 12 bases between. The CDR3 reads CASTQGRAGELFF. CDR3 nucleotides: TGTGCCAGCACTCAGGGTAGGGCCGGGGAGCTGTTTTTT.

This clonotype came up a few times. The chain joins TRBV2 to TRBJ1-2; 8 nucleotides line up with TRBD1. Germline lookup yields CDR1 SNHLY and CDR2 FYNNEI. There are 12 residues in the CDR3. After removal of 8 bases from V and 8 bases from J, the junction contained 7 bases not matched to a gene. CDR3 protein: CASHQGAGGYTF. The CDR3 DNA reads as TGTGCCAGCCACCAGGGGGCAGGGGGCTACACCTTC.

This clonotype was observed many times. The gene calls are TRBV6-6 and TRBJ2-1, with a tentative D call TRBD2 (6 bases). The CDR3 runs 16 residues. In germline, CDR1 is MNHNY, CDR2 SVGAGI (reference sequence). Trimming cost V 1 base and J 3 bases, with 13 bases left between them. CDR3 loop: CASSYYHGSDYNEQFF. In DNA form, the CDR3 reads TGTGCCAGCAGTTACTACCACGGGAGTGACTACAATGAGCAGTTCTTC.

J is TRBJ1-5 and V is TRBV28; 8 nucleotides agree with TRBD1. The CDR3 covers 18 residues. The germline V gene encodes CDR1 MDHEN and CDR2 SYDVKM. The J segment lost 3 bases and the V segment lost 3 bases, leaving 13 bases of the junction unmatched. The CDR3 DNA is TGTGCCAGCAGTTTCTGGACAGGGTACCGGGCCGACAATCAGCCCCAGCATTTT. It encodes CASSFWTGYRADNQPQHF.

This clonotype was recorded a few times. The chain employs TRBV6-1 and TRBJ2-5; D uncertain. The CDR3 has 12 residues. The germline V and J ends were trimmed by 10 bases and 5 bases, with 14 bases remaining between them. Germline CDR1 reads MNHNS; CDR2 reads SASEGT. This chain's CDR3 is CAIRVPSETQYF. CDR3 DNA: TGTGCCATTCGGGTCCCTTCGGAGACCCAGTACTTC.

This clonotype has at least ten counts. V usage is TRBV28 and J usage is TRBJ1-5, with 7 positions matching TRBD1. Per germline, CDR1 MDHEN and CDR2 SYDVKM. The V gene end was trimmed by 6 bases and the J gene end by 6 bases; junction bases not matched to a gene: 14. There are 16 residues in the CDR3. The CDR3 DNA reads TGTGCCAGCAGCCGCTACAGGGGCGAGGTTTCTCAGCCCCAGCATTTT. Translating gives CASSRYRGEVSQPQHF.

This clonotype was counted many times. The CDR3 spells CSARGGNYGYTF. The CDR3 DNA reads as TGCAGTGCTAGGGGCGGGAACTATGGCTACACCTTC. This chain links TRBV20-1 with TRBJ1-2; D unresolved. The CDR3 has 12 amino acids. Germline V gene lookup returns CDR1 DFQATT and CDR2 SNEGSKA (reference sequence). Trimming left V 3 bases short and J 2 bases short, with 7 bases between.

This clonotype was counted at least ten times. The V gene is TRBV7-2, the J gene TRBJ1-5, with D perhaps matching TRBD1 (5 bases). The CDR3 is 16 residues long. CDR1 is SGHTA and CDR2 is FQGNSA in the germline V gene. Trimming took 4 bases from V and 3 from J, leaving 16 bases between them. The CDR3 region has the DNA TGTGCCAGCAGCTACTCCCGCGGGACCTCCAATCAGCCCCAGCATTTT. It is translated as CASSYSRGTSNQPQHF. Based on the CDR3 plus reference TRBV7-2 and TRBJ1-5, the full variable domain is GAGVSQSPSNKVTEKGKDVELRCDPISGHTALYWYRQSLGQGLEFLIYFQGNSAPDKSGLPSDRFSAERTGGSVSTLTIQRTQQEDSAVYLCASSYSRGTSNQPQHFGDGTRLSIL.

This clonotype has at least ten counts. This chain links TRBV3-1 with TRBJ1-4, with D perhaps matching TRBD1 (5 bases). Trimming left V 4 bases short and J 8 bases short, with 14 bases between. This CDR3 is built from 14 residues. Germline V CDR1 and CDR2: LGHDT, YNNKEL (reference sequence). CDR3 sequence: CASSPRGDSEKLFF. Written as DNA, the CDR3 is TGTGCCAGCAGCCCCCGCGGGGACTCGGAAAAACTGTTTTTT.

This clonotype was counted ten times or more. The chain combines TRBV20-1 with TRBJ1-5, with D unresolved. The CDR3 runs to 13 residues. The germline V and J ends were trimmed by 4 bases and 5 bases, with 12 bases remaining between them. Germline V gene lookup returns CDR1 DFQATT and CDR2 SNEGSKA (reference sequence). The CDR3 DNA reads TGCAGTGCTACCGCCCGGGCCGATCAGCCCCAGCATTTT. Translating it yields CSATARADQPQHF.

This clonotype has ten or more counts. The V and J genes are TRBV5-1 and TRBJ2-7; D could derive from TRBD1 or TRBD2 (5 bases each). The germline V and J ends were trimmed by 0 bases and 0 bases, with 10 bases remaining between them. CDR1 and CDR2 (germline): SGHRS, YFSETQ. The CDR3 contains 15 residues. The DNA for the CDR3 is TGCGCCAGCAGCTTGGAGTCAGGGACCTCCTACGAGCAGTACTTC. It specifies CASSLESGTSYEQYF.

Note on this clonotype: A much more abundant neighbour one base away suggests this may be a read error. The genes are TRBV5-1 and TRBJ2-7; TRBD1 agrees at 7 bases. Germline V CDR1 and CDR2: SGHRS, YFSETQ. The CDR3 contains 15 residues. CDR3: CASSLKGTASYEQHF. The CDR3 DNA follows: TGCGCCAGCAGCTTGAAAGGGACAGCTTCCTACGAGCAGCACTTC.

Many counts were recorded for this clonotype. This chain uses TRBV18 with TRBJ1-4, with D tentatively TRBD1 (6 bases). From germline, CDR1 is KGHSH and CDR2 LQKENI. Trimming took off 2 bases at V and 5 bases at J, with 9 bases between the two ends. The CDR3 has 14 residues. The CDR3 loop reads CASSPRQANEKLFF. In nucleotides, the CDR3 is TGTGCCAGCTCACCAAGACAGGCGAATGAAAAACTGTTTTTT.